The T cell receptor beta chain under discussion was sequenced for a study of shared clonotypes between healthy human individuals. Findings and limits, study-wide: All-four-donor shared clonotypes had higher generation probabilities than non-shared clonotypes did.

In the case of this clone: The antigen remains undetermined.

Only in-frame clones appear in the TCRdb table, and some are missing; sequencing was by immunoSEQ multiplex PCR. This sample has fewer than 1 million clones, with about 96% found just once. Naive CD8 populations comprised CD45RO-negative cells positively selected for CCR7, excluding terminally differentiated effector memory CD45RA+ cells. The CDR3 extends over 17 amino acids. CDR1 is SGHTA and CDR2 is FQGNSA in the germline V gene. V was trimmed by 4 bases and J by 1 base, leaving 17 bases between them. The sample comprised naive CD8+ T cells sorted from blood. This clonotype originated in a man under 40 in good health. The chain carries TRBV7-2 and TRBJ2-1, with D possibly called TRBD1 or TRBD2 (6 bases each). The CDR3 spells CASSSGRGGMSYNEQFF. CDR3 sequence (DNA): TGTGCCAGCAGCTCCGGTAGAGGGGGGATGTCCTACAATGAGCAGTTCTTC.